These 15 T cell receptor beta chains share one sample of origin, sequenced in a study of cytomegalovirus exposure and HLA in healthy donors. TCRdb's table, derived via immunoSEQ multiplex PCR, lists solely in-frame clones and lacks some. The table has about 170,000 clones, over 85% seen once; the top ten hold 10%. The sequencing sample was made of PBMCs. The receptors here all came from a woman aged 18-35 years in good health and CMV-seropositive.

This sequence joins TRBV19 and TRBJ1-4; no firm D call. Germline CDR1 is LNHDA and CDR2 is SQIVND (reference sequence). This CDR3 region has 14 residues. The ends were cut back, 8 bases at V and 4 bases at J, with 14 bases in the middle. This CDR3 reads CASSEWSRNEKLFF. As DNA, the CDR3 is TGTGCCAGTTCAGAGTGGAGCCGTAATGAAAAACTGTTTTTT.

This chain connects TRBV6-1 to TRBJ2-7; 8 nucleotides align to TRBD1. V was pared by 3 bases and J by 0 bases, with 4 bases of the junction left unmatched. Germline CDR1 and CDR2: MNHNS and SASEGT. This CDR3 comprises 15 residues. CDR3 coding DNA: TGTGCCAGCAGTGACAGGGACAGGCGCTCCTACGAGCAGTACTTC. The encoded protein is CASSDRDRRSYEQYF.

This CDR3 is CASRRRSGTSGQETQYF. The CDR3 DNA reads as TGTGCCAGCAGACGTAGATCCGGGACTAGCGGACAAGAGACCCAGTACTTC. The chain links TRBV2 to TRBJ2-5; 11 positions match TRBD2. This CDR3 contains 17 residues. V dropped 6 bases and J dropped 2; count of bases not matched to a gene: 11. Germline assignment: CDR1 SNHLY and CDR2 FYNNEI.

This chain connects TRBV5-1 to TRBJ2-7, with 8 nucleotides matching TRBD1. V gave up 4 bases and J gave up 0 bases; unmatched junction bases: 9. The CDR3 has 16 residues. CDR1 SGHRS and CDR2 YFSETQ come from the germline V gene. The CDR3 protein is CASSRSAGQASYEQYF. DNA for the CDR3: TGCGCCAGCAGCCGAAGCGCGGGACAGGCCTCCTACGAGCAGTACTTC.

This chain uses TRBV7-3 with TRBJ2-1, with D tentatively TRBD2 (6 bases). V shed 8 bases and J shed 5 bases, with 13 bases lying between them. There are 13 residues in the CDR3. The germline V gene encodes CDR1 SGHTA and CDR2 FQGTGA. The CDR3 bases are TGTGCCAGCCGTCCGGGAGAGAACAATGAGCAGTTCTTC. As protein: CASRPGENNEQFF.

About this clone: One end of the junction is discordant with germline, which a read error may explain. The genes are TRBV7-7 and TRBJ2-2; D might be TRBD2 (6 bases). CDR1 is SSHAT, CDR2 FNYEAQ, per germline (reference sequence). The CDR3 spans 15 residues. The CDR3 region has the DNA TGTGCTAGCAGCGCCTCCACTAGCTTCCCCGGGGAGCTGTTTTTT. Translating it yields CASSASTSFPGELFF. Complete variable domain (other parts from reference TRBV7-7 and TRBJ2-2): GAGVSQSPRYKVTKRGQDVTLRCDPISSHATLYWYQQALGQGPEFLTYFNYEAQPDKSGLPSDRFSAERPEGSISTLTIQRTEQRDSAMYRCASSASTSFPGELFFGEGSRLTVL.

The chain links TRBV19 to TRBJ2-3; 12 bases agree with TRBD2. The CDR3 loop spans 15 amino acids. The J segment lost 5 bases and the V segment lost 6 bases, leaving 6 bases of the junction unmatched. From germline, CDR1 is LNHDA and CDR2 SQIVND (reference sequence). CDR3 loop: CASSTTSGRVDTQYF. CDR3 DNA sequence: TGTGCCAGTAGCACGACTAGCGGGAGAGTAGATACGCAGTATTTT. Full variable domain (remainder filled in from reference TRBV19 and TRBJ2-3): DGGITQSPKYLFRKEGQNVTLSCEQNLNHDAMYWYRQDPGQGLRLIYYSQIVNDFQKGDIAEGYSVSREKKESFPLTVTSAQKNPTAFYLCASSTTSGRVDTQYFGPGTRLTVL.

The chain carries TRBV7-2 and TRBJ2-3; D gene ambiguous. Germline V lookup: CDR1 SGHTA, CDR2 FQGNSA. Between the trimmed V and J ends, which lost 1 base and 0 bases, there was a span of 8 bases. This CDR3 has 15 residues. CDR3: CASSLDRTSTDTQYF. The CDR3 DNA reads TGTGCCAGCAGCTTAGACAGAACTAGCACAGATACGCAGTATTTT. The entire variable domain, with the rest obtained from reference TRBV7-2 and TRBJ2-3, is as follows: GAGVSQSPSNKVTEKGKDVELRCDPISGHTALYWYRQSLGQGLEFLIYFQGNSAPDKSGLPSDRFSAERTGGSVSTLTIQRTQQEDSAVYLCASSLDRTSTDTQYFGPGTRLTVL.

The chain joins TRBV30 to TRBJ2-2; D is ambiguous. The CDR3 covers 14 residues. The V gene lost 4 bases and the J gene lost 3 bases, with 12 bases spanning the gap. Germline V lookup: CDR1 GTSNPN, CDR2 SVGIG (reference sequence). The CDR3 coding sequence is TGTGCCTGGATAAGTCGGGTTTACACCGGGGAGCTGTTTTTT. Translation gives CAWISRVYTGELFF.

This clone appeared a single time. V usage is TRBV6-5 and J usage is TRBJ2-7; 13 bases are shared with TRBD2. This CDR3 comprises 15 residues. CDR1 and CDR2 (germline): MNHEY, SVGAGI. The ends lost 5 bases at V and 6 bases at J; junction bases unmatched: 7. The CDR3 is CASSLLAGGLGEQYF. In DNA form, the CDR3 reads TGTGCCAGCAGTCTACTAGCGGGAGGGCTAGGCGAGCAGTACTTC.

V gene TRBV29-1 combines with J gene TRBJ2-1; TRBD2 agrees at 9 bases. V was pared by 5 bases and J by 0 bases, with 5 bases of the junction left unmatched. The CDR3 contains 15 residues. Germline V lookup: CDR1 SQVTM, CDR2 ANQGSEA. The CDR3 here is CSVKAGGPSYNEQFF. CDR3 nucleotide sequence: TGCAGCGTTAAGGCGGGAGGGCCCTCCTACAATGAGCAGTTCTTC.

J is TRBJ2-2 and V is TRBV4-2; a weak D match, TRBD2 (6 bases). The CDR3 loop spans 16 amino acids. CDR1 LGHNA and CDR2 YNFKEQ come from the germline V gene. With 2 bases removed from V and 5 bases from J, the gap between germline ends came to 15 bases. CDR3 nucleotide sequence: TGTGCCAGCAGCCAACCAGTCGGGGGACGTACCGGGGAGCTGTTTTTT. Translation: CASSQPVGGRTGELFF.

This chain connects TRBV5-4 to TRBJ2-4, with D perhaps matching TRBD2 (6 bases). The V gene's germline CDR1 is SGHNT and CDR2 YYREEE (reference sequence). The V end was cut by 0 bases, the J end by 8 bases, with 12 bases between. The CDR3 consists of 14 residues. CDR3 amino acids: CASSLGGTRDIQYF. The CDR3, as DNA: TGTGCCAGCAGCTTGGGAGGGACTCGGGACATTCAGTACTTC. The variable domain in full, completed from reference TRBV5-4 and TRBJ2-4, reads ETGVTQSPTHLIKTRGQQVTLRCSSQSGHNTVSWYQQALGQGPQFIFQYYREEENGRGNFPPRFSGLQFPNYSSELNVNALELDDSALYLCASSLGGTRDIQYFGAGTRLSVL.

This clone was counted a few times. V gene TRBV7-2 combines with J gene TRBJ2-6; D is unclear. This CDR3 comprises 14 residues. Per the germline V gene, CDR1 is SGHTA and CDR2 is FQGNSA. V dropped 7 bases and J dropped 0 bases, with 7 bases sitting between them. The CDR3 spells CASTLSSGANVLTF. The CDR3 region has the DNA TGTGCCAGCACCCTTTCCTCTGGGGCCAACGTCCTGACTTTC.

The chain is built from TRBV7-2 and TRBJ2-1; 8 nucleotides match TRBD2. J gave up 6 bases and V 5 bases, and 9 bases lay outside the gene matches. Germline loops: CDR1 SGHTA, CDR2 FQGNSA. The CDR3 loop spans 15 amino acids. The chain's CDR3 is CASSAAGVGGNEQFF. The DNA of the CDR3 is TGTGCCAGCAGCGCAGCGGGAGTAGGAGGCAATGAGCAGTTCTTC.